This TCR beta chain was recovered during a study of blood T cell repertoires in COVID-19 (dated by TCRdb to the early 2020s). Broadly, across the study: Samples from collaborators originated in the United States, Italy and Spain and spanned both the acute and convalescent phases of COVID-19. The prospective study material was composed of cDNA or gDNA derived from T cells, B-cell-depleted T cells, or PBMCs. The dataset comprised deeply sampled blood TCRbeta repertoires from subjects exposed to, actively infected with, or recovered from COVID-19. The repertoires were released in a freely available public database meant as a resource for research on the immune response to SARS-CoV-2. The samples were drawn from two sources: the first 160 participants of the ongoing ImmuneRACE study, and 950 to 1,500 subjects contributed by 6 global collaborators. A de-identified subject ID, COVID-19 status, age in years and sex were almost always included in the sample metadata. Where available, HLA class I and class II types were obtained from metadata supplied by the sample provider rather than from assay-based typing.

Comment on this clone: Its antigen remains undetermined. No clone much larger than this one lies a single base away; base qualities are absent.

Overall study results and their limits: The quantity of clinical and demographic metadata differed by source and by participant and was supplied without curation.

Trimmed from V: 8 bases; trimmed from J: 1 base; junction bases lacking a gene match: 7. Sequences SEHNR (CDR1) and FQNEAQ (CDR2) are obtained from the germline V gene (reference sequence). The CDR3 numbers 14 residues from cysteine through phenylalanine. Solely the CDR3 DNA is kept, with 42 bases framed from the first base. One collaborating source in Seattle enrolled patients during active infection and followed them longitudinally through the course of disease. Collaborating institutions collected whole blood in K2EDTA tubes following their own protocols. For TCRbeta analysis, collaborators shipped samples as frozen whole blood, isolated PBMCs, or DNA extracted from either of those sample types. TCRbeta CDR3 regions were amplified from genomic DNA using the immunoSEQ Assay, a bias-controlled multiplex PCR. The original pipeline was this. Within the assay, amplification of reference gene primers was used to estimate how many nucleated cells each sample contained. Sequence reads were collapsed and filtered to measure the absolute abundance of every unique TCRbeta CDR3 rearrangement. For each sample, productive Simpson clonality was calculated as the square root of Simpson's diversity index over productive rearrangements. Imported from immuneACCESS, the table was reduced by TCRdb to in-frame sequences with V and J called. These copies leave out some clones; in studies compared against another copy, an unresolved V gene accounts for under half, and the cause of the remainder is not known. The V and J calls and the clone size are those of that table, but D and trimming were determined from the DNA. A total of around 340,000 clones appear in this sample, 86% of them only once. Under 8.5% of the sample comes from the top ten.

The TCR originated in a woman aged 55-75 years with COVID-19, enrolled during active disease. The V and J segments used are TRBV7-9 and TRBJ1-1, and 7 bases in between align with TRBD1. The sequencing input was peripheral blood. The base sequence is TGTGCCAGCTTGCCAGGGGGAGAGAACACTGAAGCTTTCTTT. This encodes CASLPGGENTEAFF.